The 13 T cell receptor beta chains given below trace back to one sample, sequenced in a study of Ad26.COV2.S vaccination and SARS-CoV-2 variants. The treatment denotes: around 19 received Ad26.COV2.S at low or high dose, single or two shots; about 5 received placebo; per-sample allocation not given. Repertoires come from day 63 after the first vaccine or placebo injection. The protocol was immunoSEQ multiplex PCR, while the TCRdb copy is restricted to in-frame clones and leaves out a portion. The profile shows about 480,000 clones, roughly nine tenths of them singletons. The specimen comprised peripheral blood, sampled in a trial of Ad26.COV2.S vaccine versus placebo. Every receptor here comes from a person between 18 and 65 years old who received the Ad26.COV2.S COVID-19 vaccine or a placebo.

This clone was observed a few times. The chain combines TRBV7-2 with TRBJ1-5; TRBD1 matches 7 bases. Unmatched junction bases numbered 9, after V lost 3 bases and J lost 7 bases. The CDR3 consists of 15 residues. Germline V lookup: CDR1 SGHTA, CDR2 FQGNSA. The CDR3 reads CASSFSGGAGQPQHF. The CDR3 bases are TGTGCCAGCAGCTTTTCAGGGGGGGCTGGCCAGCCCCAGCATTTT.

This chain uses TRBV4-2 with TRBJ2-1, with 11 nucleotides matching TRBD2. The CDR3 covers 14 residues. In germline, CDR1 is LGHNA, CDR2 YNFKEQ. With 4 bases clipped from V and 4 bases from J, the junction kept 0 bases outside the gene matches. The CDR3 DNA reads TGTGCCAGCAGCCTAGCGGGAGGGTACAATGAGCAGTTCTTC. It is translated as CASSLAGGYNEQFF.

The chain joins TRBV5-1 to TRBJ1-3, with 10 bases matching TRBD1. The length of the CDR3 is 15 residues. J was trimmed by 4 bases and V by 3 bases; bases with no gene match: 4. Germline lookup yields CDR1 SGHRS and CDR2 YFSETQ. CDR3 bases: TGCGCCAGCAGCTCGGGACAGGGGAAGGGAAACACCATATATTTT. Translation: CASSSGQGKGNTIYF.

J is TRBJ2-1 and V is TRBV3-1 (or the pseudogene TRBV3-2); 10 bases fit TRBD2. After removal of 1 base from V and 13 bases from J, the junction contained 10 bases not matched to a gene. The CDR3 consists of 15 residues. CDR1 is LGHDT, CDR2 YNNKEL, per germline (reference sequence). CDR3: CASSQGPSGRSGQFF. DNA for the CDR3: TGTGCCAGCAGCCAAGGCCCTAGCGGGAGAAGTGGACAGTTCTTC.

Points on this clone: The sample carries other DNA sequences with the same CDR3. This rearrangement joins TRBV24-1 to TRBJ1-5; no definite D call. Trimming took off 3 bases at V and 4 bases at J, with 9 bases between the two ends. Germline CDR1 KGHDR, CDR2 SFDVKD. This CDR3 spans 14 amino acids. The CDR3 sequence is CATSDLTGNQPQHF. Here the CDR3 DNA reads TGTGCCACCAGTGATCTCACGGGGAATCAGCCCCAGCATTTT.

The chain recombines TRBV19 with TRBJ1-1; 8 bases agree with TRBD1. There are 15 residues in the CDR3. The junction had 6 bases not matched to a gene; V was cut back by 3 bases and J by 3 bases. In germline, CDR1 is LNHDA, CDR2 SQIVND (reference sequence). The CDR3 sequence: CASSMAGGMYTEAFF. In DNA form, the CDR3 reads TGTGCCAGTAGTATGGCAGGGGGCATGTACACTGAAGCTTTCTTT.

This chain uses TRBV5-1 with TRBJ1-1; TRBD1 might be the D (5 bases). V was shortened by 3 bases and J by 1 base, with 13 bases between the two germline ends. Germline CDR1 SGHRS, CDR2 YFSETQ. The CDR3 consists of 15 residues. The CDR3 spells CASSSFDSRNTEAFF. Written as DNA, the CDR3 is TGCGCCAGCAGCTCTTTTGACAGTCGGAACACTGAAGCTTTCTTT.

CDR3 in amino acids: CASSRVGSYEQYF. CDR3 nucleotides: TGTGCCAGCAGCAGGGTGGGTTCCTACGAGCAGTACTTC. V is TRBV25-1 and J is TRBJ2-7; tentative D call: TRBD1 (5 bases). The V gene's germline CDR1 is MGHDK and CDR2 SYGVNS. The CDR3 sequence is 13 residues long. V lost 6 bases and J 1 base, leaving 10 bases between the germline ends.

J is TRBJ2-1 and V is TRBV5-1, with TRBD1 matching over 9 bases. The V and J ends lost 4 bases and 1 base, in that order; junction bases with no gene match: 15. The germline V gene has CDR1 SGHRS and CDR2 YFSETQ. This CDR3 is 19 amino acids long. CDR3 DNA sequence: TGCGCCAGCAGCACCTTACCGGGACAGGGAGGAGGGTCCTACAATGAGCAGTTCTTC. This encodes CASSTLPGQGGGSYNEQFF.

The chain is built from TRBV4-1 and TRBJ1-6; D is unclear. V gave up 0 bases and J gave up 10 bases, with 7 bases separating them. This CDR3 has 13 residues. Germline CDR1 is MGHRA and CDR2 is YSYEKL. The CDR3 is CASSQELSSPLHF. CDR3 DNA sequence: TGCGCCAGCAGCCAAGAATTAAGCTCACCCCTCCACTTT.

The rearrangement joins TRBV19 to TRBJ1-1; D may be TRBD1 (6 bases). Germline assignment: CDR1 LNHDA and CDR2 SQIVND (reference sequence). There are 16 residues in the CDR3. V lost 6 bases and J lost 4, with 21 bases in between. CDR3 loop: CASSTETGSLSTEAFF. CDR3 DNA: TGTGCCAGTAGCACCGAGACAGGTAGCTTGAGCACTGAAGCTTTCTTT. The complete variable domain, with remaining parts taken from reference TRBV19 and TRBJ1-1, reads DGGITQSPKYLFRKEGQNVTLSCEQNLNHDAMYWYRQDPGQGLRLIYYSQIVNDFQKGDIAEGYSVSREKKESFPLTVTSAQKNPTAFYLCASSTETGSLSTEAFFGQGTRLTVV.

The J gene is TRBJ1-5, the V gene TRBV19; D is uncertain. Germline CDR1 LNHDA, CDR2 SQIVND (reference sequence). V shed 0 bases and J shed 2 bases, with 5 bases lying between them. CDR3 length: 14 amino acids. The CDR3, as DNA: TGTGCCAGTAGTATAGATTTTGGCAATCAGCCCCAGCATTTT. Its translation: CASSIDFGNQPQHF.

The rearrangement links TRBV28 to TRBJ2-2, with TRBD2 matching over 7 bases. The CDR3 contains 16 residues. Germline V CDR1 and CDR2: MDHEN, SYDVKM. V dropped 5 bases and J dropped 6; count of bases not matched to a gene: 12. The DNA for the CDR3 is TGTGCCAGCAGTCAAGCGGGACCCGCTGGGGCCGGGGAGCTGTTTTTT. Protein sequence: CASSQAGPAGAGELFF.